Listed here is a single TCR beta chain. This CDR3 has 16 residues. Germline V gene data show CDR1 as MNHEY and CDR2 as SMNVEV (reference sequence). The V gene end was trimmed by 3 bases and the J gene end by 5 bases; junction bases not matched to a gene: 13. The data originate from a study of blood T cell repertoires in COVID-19. Measured with immunoSEQ multiplex PCR; TCRdb has only the in-frame clones, and not every one. This repertoire shows 250,000 to 300,000 clones, approximately 91% found once; its top ten account for about 2%. The V and J genes are TRBV27 and TRBJ2-7; 7 bases are shared with TRBD2. This TCR came from a woman aged 25 to 39 with COVID-19, enrolled during active disease. Sequenced sample: peripheral blood. CDR3 in DNA: TGTGCCAGCAGTTTCGGCCCCCGGGAGGCGGGGCACGAGCAGTACTTC. It codes for CASSFGPREAGHEQYF.